The rows below give T cell receptor beta chains drawn from one sample of a study of T cell responses to AZD1222 COVID-19 vaccine. The protocol was immunoSEQ multiplex PCR, while the TCRdb copy is restricted to in-frame clones and leaves out a portion. The sample includes about 140,000 clones, about 92% of them seen just once. The material was peripheral blood, obtained on day 0 of AZD1222 vaccination. All receptors derive from an adult in good health. The CDR3 runs from the conserved cysteine through the conserved F or W. Fields, in order: D gene, clone size, V gene, J gene, CDR3 protein, CDR3 DNA. A D gene is named only where the DNA matches it firmly. The listing skips clone size in some rows; elsewhere it reads once, few, many or a size class.

d_gene: -
abundance: -
v_gene: TRBV12-3/TRBV12-4
j_gene: TRBJ1-1
CDR3aa: CASTADMNTEAFF
CDR3nt: TGTGCCAGCACAGCAGATATGAACACTGAAGCTTTCTTT

d_gene: -
abundance: -
v_gene: TRBV4-1
j_gene: TRBJ2-5
CDR3aa: CASSQGVRETQYF
CDR3nt: TGCGCCAGCAGCCAGGGGGTTCGAGAGACCCAGTACTTC

d_gene: -
abundance: few
v_gene: TRBV10-3
j_gene: TRBJ1-1
CDR3aa: CAISEVSTEAFF
CDR3nt: TGTGCCATCAGTGAAGTTAGCACTGAAGCTTTCTTT

d_gene: TRBD1
abundance: -
v_gene: TRBV6-5
j_gene: TRBJ2-1
CDR3aa: CASTDDRGGGNEQFF
CDR3nt: TGTGCCAGCACCGACGACAGGGGAGGAGGCAATGAGCAGTTCTTC

d_gene: TRBD1
abundance: -
v_gene: TRBV2
j_gene: TRBJ1-5
CDR3aa: CASRRQGAHQPQHF
CDR3nt: TGTGCCAGCAGAAGACAGGGGGCTCATCAGCCCCAGCATTTT

d_gene: -
abundance: -
v_gene: TRBV18
j_gene: TRBJ2-5
CDR3aa: CASSPPWDQETQYF
CDR3nt: TGTGCCAGCTCACCGCCCTGGGACCAAGAGACCCAGTACTTC

d_gene: TRBD2
abundance: -
v_gene: TRBV2
j_gene: TRBJ2-5
CDR3aa: CASSRLAVQETQYF
CDR3nt: TGTGCCAGCAGCCGGCTAGCGGTCCAAGAGACCCAGTACTTC

d_gene: -
abundance: -
v_gene: TRBV19
j_gene: TRBJ2-5
CDR3aa: CASSKPSTGPRTQYF
CDR3nt: TGTGCCAGTAGTAAGCCGTCGACAGGCCCTCGGACCCAGTACTTC

d_gene: -
abundance: -
v_gene: TRBV5-6
j_gene: TRBJ1-2
CDR3aa: CASSLLDGSNYGYTF
CDR3nt: TGTGCCAGCAGCTTGTTGGATGGCAGCAACTATGGCTACACCTTC

d_gene: -
abundance: -
v_gene: TRBV2
j_gene: TRBJ1-1
CDR3aa: CASSEVMNTEAFF
CDR3nt: TGTGCCAGCAGTGAGGTTATGAACACTGAAGCTTTCTTT

d_gene: -
abundance: -
v_gene: TRBV2
j_gene: TRBJ1-4
CDR3aa: CASSEGRHEKLFF
CDR3nt: TGTGCCAGCAGTGAGGGCCGGCATGAAAAACTGTTTTTT

d_gene: -
abundance: -
v_gene: TRBV28
j_gene: TRBJ1-2
CDR3aa: CASSSRVANYGYTF
CDR3nt: TGTGCCAGCAGTTCTCGAGTAGCTAACTATGGCTACACCTTC

d_gene: TRBD1
abundance: -
v_gene: TRBV6-6
j_gene: TRBJ2-7
CDR3aa: CASRGTGLYEQYF
CDR3nt: TGTGCCAGCAGGGGGACAGGGCTCTACGAGCAGTACTTC

d_gene: -
abundance: -
v_gene: TRBV30
j_gene: TRBJ2-3
CDR3aa: CAWTSSDTQYF
CDR3nt: TGTGCCTGGACAAGCTCGGATACGCAGTATTTT

d_gene: TRBD1
abundance: -
v_gene: TRBV19
j_gene: TRBJ1-5
CDR3aa: CASKDRVGQPQHF
CDR3nt: TGTGCCAGTAAGGACAGGGTCGGACAGCCCCAGCATTTT